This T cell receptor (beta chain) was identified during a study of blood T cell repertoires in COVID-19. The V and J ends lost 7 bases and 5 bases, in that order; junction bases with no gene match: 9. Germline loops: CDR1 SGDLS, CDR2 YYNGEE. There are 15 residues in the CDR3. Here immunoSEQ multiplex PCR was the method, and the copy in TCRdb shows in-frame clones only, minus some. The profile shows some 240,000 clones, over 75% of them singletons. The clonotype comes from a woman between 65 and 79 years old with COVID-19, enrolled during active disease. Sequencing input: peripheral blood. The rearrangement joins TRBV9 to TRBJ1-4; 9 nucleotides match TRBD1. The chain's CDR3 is CASGALGTGNEKLFF. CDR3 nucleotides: TGTGCCAGCGGCGCCCTAGGGACAGGGAATGAAAAACTGTTTTTT. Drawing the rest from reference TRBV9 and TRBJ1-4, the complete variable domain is DSGVTQTPKHLITATGQRVTLRCSPRSGDLSVYWYQQSLDQGLQFLIQYYNGEERAKGNILERFSAQQFPDLHSELNLSSLELGDSALYFCASGALGTGNEKLFFGSGTQLSVL.